The 17 T cell receptor beta chains presented below share a single source sample, sequenced in a study of memory CD4+ T cells and cytomegalovirus serostatus. Single viable CD3+CD4+CD8-CD45RO+ cells were sorted as the memory CD4+ T cells. Sequencing was performed with immunoSEQ multiplex PCR; in TCRdb, only in-frame clones are kept and a portion is missing. The profile shows 50,000 or so clones, 70% to 85% of them singletons. The sequencing sample was made of memory CD4+ T cells from blood. The receptors derive from an adult in good health and CMV-seronegative.

In DNA form, the CDR3 reads TGTGCCAGCAGCCCCCTGGGACAGCTTAACTATGGCTACACCTTC. As protein: CASSPLGQLNYGYTF. J is TRBJ1-2 and V is TRBV7-9, with 7 bases matching TRBD1. Germline V gene data show CDR1 as SEHNR and CDR2 as FQNEAQ (reference sequence). The CDR3 runs 15 residues. With 5 bases clipped from V and 1 base from J, the junction kept 7 bases outside the gene matches.

This chain links TRBV12-5 with TRBJ1-4; 7 bases are shared with TRBD1. Looked up from germline, CDR1 is LGHNT and CDR2 is FRNRAP. The CDR3 consists of 13 residues. The trim removed 6 bases at V and 8 bases at J, leaving 6 bases unmatched. The CDR3 sequence: CASGPQGNEKLFF. CDR3 nucleotides: TGTGCTAGTGGCCCACAGGGGAACGAAAAACTGTTTTTT.

The gene calls are TRBV19 and TRBJ1-1, with D maybe TRBD1 (6 bases). The V end lost 6 bases, the J end lost 0 bases, and 14 bases lay between the germline ends. The CDR3 sequence is 15 residues long. Germline-derived CDR1 and CDR2 are LNHDA and SQIVND (reference sequence). This CDR3 reads CASSGRRGVNTEAFF. The CDR3 DNA reads TGTGCCAGTAGCGGCAGGAGGGGGGTGAACACTGAAGCTTTCTTT.

J is TRBJ2-5 and V is TRBV7-2, with D perhaps assigned TRBD1 or TRBD2 (6 bases each). CDR3 length: 13 residues. Germline V CDR1 and CDR2: SGHTA, FQGNSA. Trimming cost V 2 bases and J 7 bases, with 11 bases left between them. In DNA, the CDR3 is TGTGCCAGCAGCTTATGGGGGGCTGGGACCCAGTACTTC. Protein sequence: CASSLWGAGTQYF.

The V gene is TRBV6-5, the J gene TRBJ2-1; 7 nucleotides match TRBD1. Unmatched junction bases numbered 1, after V lost 2 bases and J lost 0 bases. Germline V lookup: CDR1 MNHEY, CDR2 SVGAGI. The CDR3 spans 15 residues. The CDR3 spells CASSYRGLSYNEQFF. Written as DNA, the CDR3 is TGTGCCAGCAGTTACAGGGGGCTCTCCTACAATGAGCAGTTCTTC.

The chain has TRBV5-1 and TRBJ2-7, with 8 bases that match TRBD1. With 7 bases clipped from V and 3 bases from J, the junction kept 9 bases outside the gene matches. Per germline, CDR1 SGHRS and CDR2 YFSETQ. The CDR3 extends over 14 amino acids. The CDR3 DNA is TGCGCCAGCGCCACGACAGGGGCAAACTACGAGCAGTACTTC. Its protein is CASATTGANYEQYF.

The rearrangement links TRBV7-2 to TRBJ2-5, with D tentatively TRBD1 (5 bases). Germline assignment: CDR1 SGHTA and CDR2 FQGNSA. V was shortened by 5 bases and J by 5 bases, with 12 bases between the two germline ends. The CDR3 is 13 residues long. CDR3 protein: CASSPRAMETQYF. The CDR3 DNA is TGTGCCAGCAGCCCCAGGGCGATGGAGACCCAGTACTTC.

V and J are TRBV6-1 and TRBJ2-3; D gene ambiguous. Germline lookup yields CDR1 MNHNS and CDR2 SASEGT. V was cut by 0 bases and J by 3 bases, with 10 bases left in between. The CDR3 length is 15 residues. As DNA, the CDR3 is TGTGCCAGCAGTGAAGCATTTAGTGGGACAGATACGCAGTATTTT. Residues: CASSEAFSGTDTQYF.

This sequence joins TRBV5-1 and TRBJ2-7; D gene uncertain. Germline loops: CDR1 SGHRS, CDR2 YFSETQ. CDR3 length: 12 residues. V shed 4 bases and J shed 2 bases, with 7 bases lying between them. The CDR3 region has the DNA TGCGCCAGCAGCCCTTTTCCCTACGAGCAGTACTTC. As protein: CASSPFPYEQYF.

This rearrangement joins TRBV9 to TRBJ1-1; D unresolved. CDR3 length equals 13 residues. Germline values: CDR1 SGDLS, CDR2 YYNGEE. The ends were cut back, 4 bases at V and 1 base at J, with 8 bases in the middle. In DNA, the CDR3 is TGTGCCAGCAGCAGAACACCGAACACTGAAGCTTTCTTT. As protein: CASSRTPNTEAFF.

This chain uses TRBV4-1 with TRBJ1-5; a possible D gene is TRBD1 (5 bases). Per germline, CDR1 MGHRA and CDR2 YSYEKL. The CDR3 has 15 amino acids. Trimming shortened V by 0 bases and J by 7 bases, and 13 bases separated the two germline ends. The CDR3 protein is CASSQDVQAWQPQHF. CDR3 sequence (DNA): TGCGCCAGCAGCCAAGATGTACAGGCTTGGCAGCCCCAGCATTTT.

This clone appeared a single time. The CDR3 sequence is CASSYSGRTHEQYF. Written as DNA, the CDR3 is TGTGCCAGCAGTTACTCCGGCAGAACTCACGAGCAGTACTTC. J is TRBJ2-7 and V is TRBV6-5; D ambiguous. This CDR3 contains 14 residues. Germline CDR1 is MNHEY and CDR2 is SVGAGI. The ends were cut back, 0 bases at V and 5 bases at J, with 11 bases in the middle.

The rearrangement joins TRBV6-1 to TRBJ1-2; D is ambiguous. V was trimmed by 0 bases and J by 6 bases, leaving 8 bases between them. CDR1 is MNHNS, CDR2 SASEGT, per germline. The CDR3 has 13 residues. CDR3 sequence reads: CASSEARADGYTF. As DNA, the CDR3 is TGTGCCAGCAGTGAAGCGCGGGCGGATGGCTACACCTTC.

This chain connects TRBV2 to TRBJ2-1, with TRBD1 matching 7 bases. The CDR3 consists of 15 residues. With V trimmed by 6 bases and J by 2 bases, 7 bases remained unmatched. Per germline, CDR1 SNHLY and CDR2 FYNNEI. CDR3 bases: TGTGCCAGCAGCCGACAGGGTCAAACCTACAATGAGCAGTTCTTC. Encoded protein: CASSRQGQTYNEQFF.

This clone is a singleton in its sample. The chain couples TRBV5-6 to TRBJ1-2, with D unclear. Trimming took off 0 bases at V and 8 bases at J, with 8 bases between the two ends. The CDR3 has 12 residues. Germline lookup yields CDR1 SGHDT and CDR2 YYEEEE. CDR3 DNA sequence: TGTGCCAGCAGCTTGGAAGGCGGCGGCTACACCTTC. It specifies CASSLEGGGYTF.

The gene calls are TRBV5-1 and TRBJ1-2, with 10 bases lining up with TRBD1. The germline CDR1 and CDR2 sequences are SGHRS and YFSETQ. The V segment lost 0 bases and the J segment 8 bases; nucleotides outside the gene matches: 4. The CDR3 is 14 amino acids. The CDR3 coding sequence is TGCGCCAGCAGCTTGGCCGGGACAGGGGACGGCTACACCTTC. Translation gives CASSLAGTGDGYTF.

The chain employs TRBV6-1 and TRBJ1-6; 8 bases are a match to TRBD1. The CDR3 spans 13 residues. Germline V gives CDR1 MNHNS, CDR2 SASEGT. The trim removed 9 bases at V and 8 bases at J, leaving 6 bases unmatched. In nucleotides, the CDR3 is TGTGCCAGTAATGACAGGGGTTATTCACCCCTCCACTTT. The encoded protein is CASNDRGYSPLHF.